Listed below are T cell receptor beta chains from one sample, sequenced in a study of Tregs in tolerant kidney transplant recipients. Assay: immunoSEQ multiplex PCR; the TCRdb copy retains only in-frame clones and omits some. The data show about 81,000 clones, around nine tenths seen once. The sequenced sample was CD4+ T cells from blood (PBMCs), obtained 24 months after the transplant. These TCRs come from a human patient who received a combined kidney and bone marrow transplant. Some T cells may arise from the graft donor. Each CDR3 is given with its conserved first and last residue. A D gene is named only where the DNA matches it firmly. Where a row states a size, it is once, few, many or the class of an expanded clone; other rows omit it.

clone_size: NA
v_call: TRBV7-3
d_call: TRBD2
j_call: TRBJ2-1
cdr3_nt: TGTGCCAGCAGTTCTAGCGGGAGGGCCAAGTCCTACAATGAGCAGTTCTTC
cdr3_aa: CASSSSGRAKSYNEQFF

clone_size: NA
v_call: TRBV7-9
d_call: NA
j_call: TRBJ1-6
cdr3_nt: TGTGCCAGCAGCTTTTCAGGGAATAATTCACCCCTCCACTTT
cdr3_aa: CASSFSGNNSPLHF

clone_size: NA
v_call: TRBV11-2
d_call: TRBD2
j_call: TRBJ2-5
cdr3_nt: TGTGCCAGCAGCAGCTCGACTAGCGGGGGGAGCCAAGAGACCCAGTACTTC
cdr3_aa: CASSSSTSGGSQETQYF

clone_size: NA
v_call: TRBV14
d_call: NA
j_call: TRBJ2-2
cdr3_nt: TGTGCCAGCAGCCCCCTTAGGACAGAGAACACCGGGGAGCTGTTTTTT
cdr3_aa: CASSPLRTENTGELFF

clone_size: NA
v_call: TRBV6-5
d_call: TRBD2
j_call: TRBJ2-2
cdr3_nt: TGTGCCAGCCAATCGGGACTAGCGGGGCACGGGGAGCTGTTTTTT
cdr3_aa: CASQSGLAGHGELFF

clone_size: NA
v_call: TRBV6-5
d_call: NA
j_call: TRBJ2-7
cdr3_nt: TGTGCCAGCAGTTACTCGACTCTCGGCTCCTACGAGCAGTACTTC
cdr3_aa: CASSYSTLGSYEQYF

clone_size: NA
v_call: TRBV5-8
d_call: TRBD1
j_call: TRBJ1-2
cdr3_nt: TGTGCCAGCAGCGGGGACAGGGAGATCTATGGCTACACCTTC
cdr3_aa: CASSGDREIYGYTF

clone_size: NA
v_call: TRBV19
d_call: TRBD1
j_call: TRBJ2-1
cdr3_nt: TGTGCCAGTAGTATGGGCGGGACAGGGGGCCCCCCTTACAATGAGCAGTTCTTC
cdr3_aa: CASSMGGTGGPPYNEQFF

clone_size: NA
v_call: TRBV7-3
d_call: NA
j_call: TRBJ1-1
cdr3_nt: TGTGCCAGCAGCTTAACGAGGGTGCACACTGAAGCTTTCTTT
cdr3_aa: CASSLTRVHTEAFF

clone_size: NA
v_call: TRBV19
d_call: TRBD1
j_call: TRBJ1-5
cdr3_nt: TGTGCCAGTAGTCCTGGGACAGGGCGACATGGAGGACAGCCCCAGCATTTT
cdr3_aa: CASSPGTGRHGGQPQHF

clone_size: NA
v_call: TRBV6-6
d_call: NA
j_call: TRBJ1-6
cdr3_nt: TGTGCCAGCAGTTACAACGGTGAACATAATTCACCCCTCCACTTT
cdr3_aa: CASSYNGEHNSPLHF

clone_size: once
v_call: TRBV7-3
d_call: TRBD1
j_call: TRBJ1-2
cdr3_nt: TGTGCCAGCAGCATGCCCCGGACAGGGGACCGTGGCTACACCTTC
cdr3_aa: CASSMPRTGDRGYTF

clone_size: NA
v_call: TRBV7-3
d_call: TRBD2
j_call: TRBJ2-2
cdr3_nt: TGTGCCAGCAGCTTATCCGTTAGCGGGCTGTCCGGGGAGCTGTTTTTT
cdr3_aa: CASSLSVSGLSGELFF

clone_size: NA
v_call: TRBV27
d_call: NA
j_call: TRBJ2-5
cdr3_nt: TGTGCCACCCAAGACATCCAAGAGACCCAGTACTTC
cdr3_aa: CATQDIQETQYF

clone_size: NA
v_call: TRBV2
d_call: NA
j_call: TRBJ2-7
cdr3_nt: TGTGCCAGCACCAAAAGGGGGGACTACGGCTACGAGCAGTACTTC
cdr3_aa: CASTKRGDYGYEQYF

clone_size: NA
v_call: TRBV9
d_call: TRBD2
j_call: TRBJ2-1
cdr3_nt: TGTGCCAGCAGCACGGGACTAGCGGGTCCGAGCTCCTACAATGAGCAGTTCTTC
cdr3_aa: CASSTGLAGPSSYNEQFF

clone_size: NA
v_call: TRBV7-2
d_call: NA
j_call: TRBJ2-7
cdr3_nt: TGTGCCAGCAGCGCCCTCCGGGAGCAGTACTTC
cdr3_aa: CASSALREQYF

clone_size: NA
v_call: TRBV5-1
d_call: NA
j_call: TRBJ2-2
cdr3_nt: TGCGCCAGCAGCTTGTTTAACGGGGAGCTGTTTTTT
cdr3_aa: CASSLFNGELFF

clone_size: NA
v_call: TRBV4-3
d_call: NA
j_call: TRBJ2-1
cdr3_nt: TGCGCCAGCAGCCAAGTCCCAGCAGGGAGGGAGCAGTTCTTC
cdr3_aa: CASSQVPAGREQFF

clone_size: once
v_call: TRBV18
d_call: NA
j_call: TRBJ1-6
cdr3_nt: TGTGCCAGCTCACCACGGACAGCCCTGAGCTCCTATAATTCACCCCTCCACTTT
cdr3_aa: CASSPRTALSSYNSPLHF

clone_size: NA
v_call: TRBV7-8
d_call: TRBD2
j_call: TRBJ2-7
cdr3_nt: TGTGCCAGCAGCTTAGGGGCGGGAGGCCCCTACGAGCAGTACTTC
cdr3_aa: CASSLGAGGPYEQYF

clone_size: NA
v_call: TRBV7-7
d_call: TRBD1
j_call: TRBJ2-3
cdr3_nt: TGTGCCAGCAGCAAAACGACAGGGAACACAGATACGCAGTATTTT
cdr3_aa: CASSKTTGNTDTQYF

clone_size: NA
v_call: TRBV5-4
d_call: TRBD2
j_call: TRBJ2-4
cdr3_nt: TGTGCCAGCAGCTTGGACGGGACTAGCGGAAACATTCAGTACTTC
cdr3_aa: CASSLDGTSGNIQYF

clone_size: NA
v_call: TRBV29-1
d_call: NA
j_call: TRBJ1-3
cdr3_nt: TGCAGCGCGGTAAGCTCTGGAAACACCATATATTTT
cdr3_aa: CSAVSSGNTIYF

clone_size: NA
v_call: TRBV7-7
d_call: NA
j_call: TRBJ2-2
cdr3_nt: TGTGCCAGCAGCCCTTGGAGAGCCGGGGAGCTGTTTTTT
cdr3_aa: CASSPWRAGELFF

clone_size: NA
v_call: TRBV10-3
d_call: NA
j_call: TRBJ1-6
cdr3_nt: TGTGCCATCAGGCAACAGCCGAAGACAAGCTCCTATAATTCACCCCTCCACTTT
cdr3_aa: CAIRQQPKTSSYNSPLHF

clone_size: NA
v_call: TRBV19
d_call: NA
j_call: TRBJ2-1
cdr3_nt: TGTGCCAGTACGGGTCCGAACCTCTACAATGAGCAGTTCTTC
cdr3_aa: CASTGPNLYNEQFF

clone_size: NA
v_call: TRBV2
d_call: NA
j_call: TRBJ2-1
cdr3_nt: TGTGCCAGCATTCCGACCCACGGGGGAAACAATGAGCAGTTCTTC
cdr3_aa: CASIPTHGGNNEQFF

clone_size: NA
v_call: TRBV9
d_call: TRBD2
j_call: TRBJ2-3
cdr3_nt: TGTGCCAGCAGCGCGAGACTAGCGGTCCTCACAGATACGCAGTATTTT
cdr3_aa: CASSARLAVLTDTQYF

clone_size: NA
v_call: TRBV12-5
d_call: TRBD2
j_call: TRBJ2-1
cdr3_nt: TGTGCTAGTGGTCCGGGGAGGGCCCTGGGTGAGCAGTTCTTC
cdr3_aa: CASGPGRALGEQFF

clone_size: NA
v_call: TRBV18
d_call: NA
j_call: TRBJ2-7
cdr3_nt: TGTGCCAGCTCACCAAGTATACCACAGGGCGGCTACGAGCAGTACTTC
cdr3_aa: CASSPSIPQGGYEQYF

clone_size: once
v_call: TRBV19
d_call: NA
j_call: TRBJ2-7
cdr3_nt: TGTGCCAGTAGTATCCTGACATTAACGATGAACGAGCAGTACTTC
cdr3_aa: CASSILTLTMNEQYF

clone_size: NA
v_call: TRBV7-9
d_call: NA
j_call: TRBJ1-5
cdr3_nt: TGTGCCAGCAGCTTAGCGGGGGGAAATCAGCCCCAGCATTTT
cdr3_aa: CASSLAGGNQPQHF